This TCR beta chain is from a study of blood T cells in healthy people across ages. Overall study: Using template switching, researchers captured about one barcoded beta molecule for each two T cells.

A second 7 to 11 cycle PCR used barcoded and J-beta primers. A tag from a template-switch adaptor with 12 random nucleotides marked each cDNA molecule. One entry per CDR3 protein results from TCRdb running MiXCR on the 5' RACE reads. The sample holds about 1.6 million distinct CDR3 sequences, roughly a third seen once. Findings of the study overall: Donor CMV status, an unknown factor, possibly confounded changes in expanded clonotypes.

For this clonotype: Its antigen is not known. Relative to the germline gene, one junction end is altered; a read error may explain this.

This receptor was obtained from a woman in her twenties or thirties in good health. Sequences were obtained from blood.

CDR3 bases: TGTGCCAACAGCCAAGTGGTAGCGACTAGCACAGATACGCAGTATTTT. Amino acid sequence: CANSQVVATSTDTQYF. The chain couples TRBV4-2 to TRBJ2-3, with D perhaps matching TRBD2 (5 bases). Germline V CDR1 and CDR2: LGHNA, YNFKEQ. The CDR3 is made up of 16 amino acids.